The 27 T cell receptor beta chains given below trace back to one sample, sequenced in a study of OX40 agonist ivuxolimab in advanced cancers. Some clones are missing from TCRdb's copy, which holds only in-frame ones; the method was immunoSEQ multiplex PCR. Of tens of thousands of clones detected, around 87% appear once; the ten largest clones hold 25%. The sample here was CD4+ or CD8+ T cells sorted from blood, taken in a trial of the OX40 agonist ivuxolimab. The receptors were sampled from an adult with an advanced solid tumor such as melanoma, head and neck, liver or kidney cancer.

The chain is built from TRBV5-4 and TRBJ2-1, with TRBD2 matching over 10 bases. The length of the CDR3 is 15 residues. Germline CDR1 is SGHNT and CDR2 is YYREEE (reference sequence). V gave up 7 bases and J gave up 8 bases; unmatched junction bases: 12. CDR3 nucleotides: TGTGCCAGCGGTGGGGAGAGCGGGAGGGCCCATGAGCAGTTCTTC. Translation: CASGGESGRAHEQFF.

CDR3 sequence: CASSLGRGTYEQYF. The DNA of the CDR3 is TGTGCCAGCAGCTTAGGGCGGGGAACCTACGAGCAGTACTTC. The rearrangement uses TRBV7-9 and TRBJ2-7; TRBD2 is a possible D gene (6 bases). In germline, CDR1 is SEHNR, CDR2 FQNEAQ (reference sequence). V lost 1 base and J lost 2, with 9 bases in between. The CDR3 is 14 amino acids.

The sample holds a few counts of this clone. The chain recombines TRBV5-4 with TRBJ2-3, with a possible D match to TRBD2 (6 bases). CDR1 SGHNT and CDR2 YYREEE come from the germline V gene (reference sequence). This CDR3 has 14 amino acids. Trimming removed 2 bases at V and 2 bases at J, with 9 bases between. CDR3 bases: TGTGCCAGCAGCTTTTCGGGGGACACAGATACGCAGTATTTT. This gives the protein CASSFSGDTDTQYF.

The chain couples TRBV20-1 to TRBJ2-3; possible D gene TRBD2, 6 bases. CDR1 DFQATT and CDR2 SNEGSKA come from the germline V gene (reference sequence). The CDR3 contains 11 residues. V was clipped by 6 bases and J by 7 bases, with 11 bases between them. CDR3 region: CSAGEVNTQYF. In DNA form, the CDR3 reads TGCAGTGCCGGGGAGGTAAATACGCAGTATTTT.

The rearrangement uses TRBV6-1 and TRBJ2-2; the D gene could be TRBD1 or TRBD2 (5 bases each). Germline values: CDR1 MNHNS, CDR2 SASEGT. V was trimmed by 6 bases and J by 4 bases, leaving 12 bases between them. The CDR3 totals 14 residues. CDR3 coding DNA: TGTGCCAGCAGGGGGGAGAGGAGCACCGGGGAGCTGTTTTTT. As protein: CASRGERSTGELFF.

The chain has TRBV7-2 and TRBJ1-2, with D unresolved. The V gene's germline CDR1 is SGHTA and CDR2 FQGNSA. The CDR3 covers 14 residues. V dropped 1 base and J dropped 4 bases, with 10 bases sitting between them. For the CDR3, the DNA is TGTGCCAGCAGCTTAGTGGGGTCCACCTATGGCTACACCTTC. It is translated as CASSLVGSTYGYTF.

The rearrangement uses TRBV5-1 and TRBJ1-3, with 8 bases identical to TRBD1. V lost 1 base and J lost 2; bases outside the gene matches: 2. Germline V gene data show CDR1 as SGHRS and CDR2 as YFSETQ. The CDR3 length is 15 residues. As DNA, the CDR3 is TGCGCCAGCAGCTTGACAGGGGGGGCTGGAAACACCATATATTTT. This encodes CASSLTGGAGNTIYF.

This sequence joins TRBV5-4 and TRBJ2-5; TRBD2 matches 9 bases. Germline lookup yields CDR1 SGHNT and CDR2 YYREEE (reference sequence). This CDR3 spans 16 amino acids. V lost 0 bases, J lost 5 bases, and 8 bases stayed unmatched. This CDR3 is CASSLGGRAVMETQYF. The DNA of the CDR3 is TGTGCCAGCAGCTTGGGCGGGAGGGCCGTAATGGAGACCCAGTACTTC.

The gene calls are TRBV5-1 and TRBJ2-7; D gene ambiguous. The V end was cut by 4 bases, the J end by 0 bases, with 8 bases between. Germline V gives CDR1 SGHRS, CDR2 YFSETQ. This CDR3 spans 13 amino acids. In DNA, the CDR3 is TGCGCCAGCAGCCCCGTTACCTCCTACGAGCAGTACTTC. Encoded protein: CASSPVTSYEQYF.

The chain carries TRBV2 and TRBJ2-5; 10 nucleotides match TRBD2. The germline CDR1 and CDR2 sequences are SNHLY and FYNNEI. The trim removed 5 bases at V and 5 bases at J, leaving 11 bases unmatched. The CDR3 extends over 16 amino acids. The CDR3 bases are TGTGCCAGCAGTCATAAATCTAGCGGGAGTAAGGAGACCCAGTACTTC. Protein sequence: CASSHKSSGSKETQYF.

This chain links TRBV6-1 with TRBJ1-5, with D possibly being TRBD1 (5 bases). CDR3 size: 15 residues. Trimming stripped 5 bases from V and 3 bases from J, with 14 bases between. From germline, CDR1 is MNHNS and CDR2 SASEGT. The CDR3 DNA reads as TGTGCCAGCAGTACGACAGTTTATAACAATCAGCCCCAGCATTTT. Its translation: CASSTTVYNNQPQHF.

V is TRBV6-1 and J is TRBJ1-6, with 8 nucleotides matching TRBD1. V trimming: 5 bases; J trimming: 10 bases; junction bases outside the gene matches: 10. CDR3 length: 15 residues. From germline, CDR1 is MNHNS and CDR2 SASEGT. The CDR3 DNA is TGTGCCAGCAGTCCGCGAGGACAGGGAGGGTCACCCCTCCACTTT. It is translated as CASSPRGQGGSPLHF.

CDR3 DNA sequence: TGTGCCAGCAGCTCGGACTACAATGAGCAGTTCTTC. Protein product: CASSSDYNEQFF. The rearrangement uses TRBV6-8 and TRBJ2-1, with D hard to call. The CDR3 extends over 12 amino acids. Trimming cost V 6 bases and J 3 bases, with 6 bases left between them. Germline loops: CDR1 MNHGY, CDR2 SAAAGT.

In nucleotides, the CDR3 is TGTGCCAGCAGTGACCAGCGGACAGGCAAATACTTC. This gives the protein CASSDQRTGKYF. The chain recombines TRBV6-4 with TRBJ2-7, with TRBD1 matching over 7 bases. The CDR3 totals 12 residues. The V segment lost 2 bases and the J segment 13 bases; nucleotides outside the gene matches: 8. Germline V lookup: CDR1 MRHNA, CDR2 SNTAGT.

V gene TRBV18 combines with J gene TRBJ1-1, with TRBD1 matching 9 bases. After removal of 5 bases from V and 1 base from J, the junction contained 14 bases not matched to a gene. The CDR3 sequence is 18 residues long. Per the germline V gene, CDR1 is KGHSH and CDR2 is LQKENI. This CDR3 reads CASSDPRTGGAQNTEAFF. The CDR3 DNA reads TGTGCCAGCTCAGACCCAAGAACAGGGGGCGCCCAGAACACTGAAGCTTTCTTT.

The count of this clone is one. The chain has TRBV5-1 and TRBJ1-3; D might be TRBD1 (6 bases). V was trimmed by 6 bases and J by 0 bases, leaving 13 bases between them. This CDR3 has 15 amino acids. CDR1 SGHRS and CDR2 YFSETQ come from the germline V gene. For the CDR3, the DNA is TGCGCCAGCACCCCAGGACAGTTCTCTGGAAACACCATATATTTT. It encodes CASTPGQFSGNTIYF.

The V call is TRBV5-4, the J call TRBJ2-7; 8 nucleotides align to TRBD1. The CDR3 sequence is 13 residues long. CDR1 SGHNT and CDR2 YYREEE come from the germline V gene (reference sequence). After removal of 3 bases from V and 5 bases from J, the junction contained 4 bases not matched to a gene. Here the CDR3 DNA reads TGTGCCAGCAGCTGGCAGGGGGCTGACGAGCAGTACTTC. It is translated as CASSWQGADEQYF. The variable domain in full, with the rest retrieved from reference TRBV5-4 and TRBJ2-7, is ETGVTQSPTHLIKTRGQQVTLRCSSQSGHNTVSWYQQALGQGPQFIFQYYREEENGRGNFPPRFSGLQFPNYSSELNVNALELDDSALYLCASSWQGADEQYFGPGTRLTVT.

The CDR3 protein is CASSVGTSGRPTDTQYF. CDR3 nucleotides: TGTGCCAGCAGCGTGGGGACTAGCGGGAGGCCCACAGATACGCAGTATTTT. The chain uses TRBV9 and TRBJ2-3, with 15 nucleotides matching TRBD2. Trimming took 2 bases from V and 2 from J; bases not matched to a gene: 3. CDR3 length: 17 residues. Per germline, CDR1 SGDLS and CDR2 YYNGEE.

This clone came up once. The junction departs from the called germline gene at one end, perhaps through a read error. The chain carries TRBV2 and TRBJ1-2; weak D call: TRBD1 (5 bases). The germline V gene has CDR1 SNHLY and CDR2 FYNNEI. This CDR3 comprises 12 residues. CDR3 DNA sequence: TGTGCCAGCAGTGAAGGCCCCTGGGGGAGCGACTTC. Translation: CASSEGPWGSDF.

This chain's CDR3 is CASSPRDRPSYEQYF. CDR3 DNA sequence: TGCGCCAGCAGCCCCCGGGACAGGCCCTCCTACGAGCAGTACTTC. The rearrangement links TRBV4-1 to TRBJ2-7, with TRBD1 identical over 8 bases. J lost 0 bases, V lost 4 bases, and 5 bases had no gene match. The CDR3 spans 15 residues. Germline V CDR1 and CDR2: MGHRA, YSYEKL.

For the CDR3, the DNA is TGTGCTAGTGACCAGCGGGAGGTAGCGGTCCGGCAGTTCTTC. Translated, it gives CASDQREVAVRQFF. The chain carries TRBV12-5 and TRBJ2-1; 9 nucleotides line up with TRBD2. Germline assignment: CDR1 LGHNT and CDR2 FRNRAP. This CDR3 contains 14 residues. V lost 7 bases and J lost 12; bases outside the gene matches: 13. Using reference TRBV12-5 and TRBJ2-1 for the parts outside the CDR3, the full variable domain is DARVTQTPRHKVTEMGQEVTMRCQPILGHNTVFWYRQTMMQGLELLAYFRNRAPLDDSGMPKDRFSAEMPDATLATLKIQPSEPRDSAVYFCASDQREVAVRQFFGPGTRLTVL.

The chain employs TRBV28 and TRBJ2-2; 14 bases agree with TRBD2. The V and J ends lost 4 bases and 5 bases, in that order; junction bases with no gene match: 6. Germline-derived CDR1 and CDR2 are MDHEN and SYDVKM. This CDR3 is 17 amino acids long. Here the CDR3 DNA reads TGTGCCAGCAGTTGGGGACTAGCGGGAGTGGGGACCGGGGAGCTGTTTTTT. Amino acid sequence: CASSWGLAGVGTGELFF.

This clone was counted only a few times. This rearrangement joins TRBV11-2 to TRBJ2-7; D not certain. CDR3 size: 12 residues. The ends were cut back, 5 bases at V and 1 base at J, with 6 bases in the middle. The germline V gene encodes CDR1 SGHAT and CDR2 FQNNGV. CDR3 sequence: CASSPSSYEQYF. CDR3 bases: TGTGCCAGCAGCCCCTCATCCTACGAGCAGTACTTC. Combining the CDR3 with reference TRBV11-2 and TRBJ2-7 gives the whole variable domain EAGVAQSPRYKIIEKRQSVAFWCNPISGHATLYWYQQILGQGPKLLIQFQNNGVVDDSQLPKDRFSAERLKGVDSTLKIQPAKLEDSAVYLCASSPSSYEQYFGPGTRLTVT.

This sequence joins TRBV10-3 and TRBJ2-1; 9 bases align to TRBD1. The CDR3 has 14 amino acids. CDR1 and CDR2 (germline): ENHRY, SYGVKD. The J segment lost 3 bases and the V segment lost 5 bases, leaving 2 bases of the junction unmatched. Written as DNA, the CDR3 is TGTGCCATCAGTTGGGACAGGGACTACAATGAGCAGTTCTTC. It yields the protein CAISWDRDYNEQFF.

CDR3: CASSILMGPGNIQYF. Here the CDR3 DNA reads TGTGCCAGTAGTATCCTTATGGGCCCGGGGAACATTCAGTACTTC. The chain links TRBV19 to TRBJ2-4; a possible D gene is TRBD2 (5 bases). The CDR3 runs to 15 residues. The germline gives CDR1 LNHDA, CDR2 SQIVND (reference sequence). V was clipped by 3 bases and J by 7 bases, with 16 bases between them.

V usage is TRBV6-4 and J usage is TRBJ2-7; D is undetermined. The CDR3 contains 14 residues. V dropped 10 bases and J dropped 4 bases, with 20 bases sitting between them. Germline CDR1 and CDR2: MRHNA and SNTAGT. The CDR3 loop is CATRPSFFLYEQYF. The DNA of the CDR3 is TGTGCCACCCGGCCGTCATTCTTCTTGTACGAGCAGTACTTC.

The chain links TRBV29-1 to TRBJ2-7, with D tentatively TRBD2 (6 bases). The CDR3 extends over 11 amino acids. Trimming shortened V by 7 bases and J by 6 bases, and 13 bases separated the two germline ends. Germline V CDR1 and CDR2: SQVTM, ANQGSEA. CDR3 residues: CSAAMGGEQYF. The CDR3 nucleotides read TGCAGCGCCGCGATGGGGGGCGAGCAGTACTTC.